This TCR beta chain came from a study of blood T cell repertoires in COVID-19. The sample holds many counts of this clone. Using immunoSEQ multiplex PCR, the repertoire was profiled, and TCRdb retains in-frame clones only, with some absent. Of nearly 200,000 clones listed, 84% are singletons. V lost 3 bases, J lost 8 bases, and 5 bases stayed unmatched. This CDR3 region has 14 residues. Looked up from germline, CDR1 is KGHDR and CDR2 is SFDVKD. This clonotype originated in a human donor in a cohort sampled during active COVID-19. Sequences were obtained from peripheral blood. The rearrangement joins TRBV24-1 to TRBJ2-1; 8 nucleotides align to TRBD2. The CDR3 protein is CATSDGLAFYEQFF. CDR3 bases: TGTGCCACCAGTGATGGACTAGCCTTTTATGAGCAGTTCTTC.